The T cell receptor (beta chain) described here comes from a study of radiation and T cells in renal cell carcinoma (dated by TCRdb to 2020 to 2022). Regarding the complete study: A total of around 50 samples underwent TCR beta sequencing, made up of some 26 tumors and some 27 peripheral blood samples. Across all 50 or so samples, 3,800,000 or so unique CDR3 nucleotide sequences encoding about 2.7 million unique CDR3 amino acid sequences were identified. The last blood draw occurred 4 weeks after radiation, at the same time as nephrectomy. Results and caveats for the whole study, not just this receptor: Tracking of blood repertoire dynamics stopped at approximately 4 weeks after treatment, with no follow-up past that point. No pretreatment tumor biopsies were available, so the baseline intratumoral presence of clonotypes could not be determined. Top tumor clonotypes rose in blood from baseline to 2 weeks post-radiation, then contracted by 4 weeks, suggesting transient expansion of tumor-resident clones. Effects of radiation dose or scheduling on the TCR repertoire could not be addressed with the single-armed trial design.

Following the manufacturer's recommendations, the immunoSEQ kit was used to generate TCR beta libraries from genomic DNA. For library preparation, a first multiplex PCR was performed with proprietary primers, followed by a second PCR in which unique barcodes were added, and bead cleanups were performed after each round. Each sample batch included a kit-provided positive control reaction and a negative control reaction. The final libraries were assessed on an Agilent 4200 TapeStation D1000 ScreenTape, pooled by volume, and quantified by qPCR. Sequencing ran on an Illumina NextSeq500 with a MidOutput 150-cycle cartridge, using 156 Read1 and 15 Index1 cycles with kit custom primers. The pooled library was loaded at about 0.98 pM, with a roughly 20% PhiX control spiked in. The study's processing was this. Vendor-processed data were analyzed in R, and a clonotype was defined as all T cells sharing the same CDR3 nucleotide sequence. For clone abundance analyses, frequencies were normalized to the 10,000 most abundant clones per sample. Before analysis, public T cell clones were removed, and these numbered fewer than six per sample on average. Tumor-enriched and baseline blood-enriched clonotypes were defined by at least a 32-fold difference in abundance between compartments. A beta-binomial differential abundance model was used to identify clonotypes that were expanded or contracted between blood time points. Tumor-blood repertoire similarity was measured with the Baroni-Urbani and Buser coefficient, and group comparisons used two-tailed Wilcoxon tests in R. TCRdb took over this immuneACCESS table, retaining in-frame rearrangements with V and J assigned. Such tables are incomplete; in checked studies, under half of the missing clones stem from an unresolved V gene, and the remainder is unexplained. V, J and clone size were drawn from that table, and D and trimming were deduced from the DNA. This sample has about 74,000 clones in its table, and around 89% of those were observed once. 6% of the sample is in the top ten clones.

The germline V gene (reference sequence) yields MNHEY for CDR1 and SMNVEV for CDR2. V lost 1 base and J lost 7 bases; the stretch between them is 14 bases long. The CDR3 starts with the cysteine, ends with the phenylalanine, and has 16 residues. CDR3 DNA is the only sequence kept; it has 48 bases, read in frame from the first base. According to the study, the label for this sample's time point signals: blood 4 weeks post-SBRT, at nephrectomy. The treatment or condition label on this specimen signifies: 15 Gy SBRT to primary tumor, nephrectomy 4 weeks later. Samples were obtained from a clinical trial, in which 15 Gy stereotactic body radiation therapy was delivered to primary renal cell carcinomas and nephrectomy was performed 4 weeks later. To track tumor-enriched clonotypes, serial peripheral blood was sampled from radiation-treated patients at baseline and at 2 weeks and 4 weeks after SBRT. All patients had renal cell carcinoma with clear cell pathology. The QIAamp DNA Blood Mini Kit (Qiagen) was used to prepare genomic DNA for TCR sequencing. Samples were included in the analyses only if all quality control checks were passed.

Regarding this clone: Its antigen is still unknown. One base away there is no much larger clone; base qualities are not given.

The input for sequencing was blood, taken from a patient whose treatment included radiotherapy and nephrectomy. The TCR sequence derives from a woman in her sixties or seventies with renal cell carcinoma. The V gene is TRBV27 and the J gene is TRBJ1-6, with the D gene too uncertain to name. The CDR3: CASSLFGHSGNSPLHF. The sequenced DNA is TGTGCCAGCAGTTTATTTGGGCACTCCGGGAATTCACCCCTCCACTTT.